This T cell receptor (beta chain) was identified in a study of tumor-infiltrating lymphocytes in primary liver carcinoma (dated by TCRdb to 2015 to 2018). Context from the whole study: Of the five patients, three men and two women aged 30 to 69 years, four had hepatocellular carcinoma and one had combined HCC and intrahepatic cholangiocarcinoma. The study combined TCRbeta repertoire sequencing, expression microarrays and whole-exome sequencing across five regions of each liver tumor, with adjacent normal tissue and blood. A total of 35 or so specimens from 5 patients went through TCRbeta repertoire sequencing, namely 25 tumor regions, 5 adjacent noncancerous liver tissues and 5 peripheral blood samples. Repertoires from technical replicates were highly reproducible, with mean shared-clone rates roughly 0.9 and correlation coefficients above 0.95. The 20 to 30 tumor region samples were profiled with Agilent mRNA microarrays so that TCRbeta repertoire diversity could be related to the local molecular phenotype. The five patients had tumors staged T1-T3 N0M0, with maximum diameters ranging from roughly 4 to 10 cm. Samples yielded roughly 3.5 to 7.13 million productive TCRbeta reads; read depth did not differ significantly between tissue types.

Starting from 500 to 600 ng total RNA, TCRbeta-specific cDNA was produced by reverse transcription with a constant-region primer and ProtoScript II reverse transcriptase. Three nested multiplex PCR rounds, following a slightly modified ARM-PCR procedure, were used to build the TCRbeta libraries. Multiplex TRBV1-TRBV30 forward primers and a Cbeta reverse primer were used in the first two PCR rounds, each of which was run for roughly 10 cycles. Sample barcodes and Illumina adapters were added in a final 25-cycle PCR with Deep VentR polymerase. Amplicons of 200-500 bp were gel-purified with a QIAquick gel extraction kit before sequencing. The TCRbeta amplicons were sequenced with 250-bp paired-end reads on an Illumina HiSeq 2500. The paper's processing steps were these. Quality trimming of reads was performed with Trimmomatic v0.33, and paired reads were merged with FLASH v1.2.11 so that full CDR3 sequences could be recovered. MiGEC v1.2.1b assigned V, D and J germline segments to the rearranged TCRbeta sequences. Clonotype statistics and Shannon-Wiener diversity indices were computed with VDJtools v1.0.0. To reduce sampling bias, subsequent analyses other than the diversity analysis used only the 250 most abundant clonotypes in each sample. TCRdb applied fastp at Q25 and MiXCR to the public reads, then kept only in-frame beta chains. Here each entry gathers all rows of one CDR3 protein and keeps the most common genes and DNA. These V and J calls derive from TCRdb rather than the authors' analysis. Across this sample there are tens of thousands of distinct CDR3 sequences, with over 70% seen only once. The ten largest clonotypes hold roughly 13% of the sample.

A word on this clonotype: This receptor's antigen is unknown. At one end the junction does not follow the germline gene, possibly because of a read error.

Total RNA and DNA were co-extracted without cell sorting from approximately 22-30 mg of bulk tissue using the AllPrep DNA/RNA mini kit. Between late 2015 and March 2016, roughly five patients in China with histopathologically diagnosed primary liver carcinoma had surgical resection. Chronic HBV infection was present in the patients, and the patients were treatment-naive at sampling. Each tumor was sampled at five spatially separated regions: the tumor centre plus the superior, inferior, left-lateral and right-lateral poles. Histology showed that every tumor sample contained more than 80% viable tumor cells. Pieces of fresh tumor and adjacent tissue were cut in half, with one half kept in RNAlater at -80 degrees C and the other half sent for histology. What the research found in general, with its limitations: Repertoire overlap was found to be higher between tumor regions (mean approximately 35%) than between tumor-adjacent (roughly 17%) or tumor-blood (14%) pairs, consistent with antigen-driven expansion. Only five patients were included in the study, and the authors note that the findings should be validated in a larger study. Only about 7.5-25% of top clones were found in all five regions of a tumor, suggesting spatial heterogeneity of tumor-infiltrating T cells. Since the samples were bulk and unsorted, there was no way to compare CD4+ and CD8+ T cell repertoires. Compared with blood, tumors had a significantly larger share of the repertoire taken up by the top 250 clones (p = 0.039). Because only the TCR beta chain was sequenced and unpaired alpha chains were not captured, true repertoire diversity is likely underestimated.

From its cysteine to its phenylalanine, the CDR3 spans 14 amino acids. Of the read, only the CDR3 DNA is kept; its 42 bases are in frame from base 1. Based on the germline V gene, the CDR1 and CDR2 sequences are SGHAT and FQNNGV. The sequence came from a woman aged 60-70 years with primary liver carcinoma and hepatitis B virus infection. The sequencing input was liver tumor tissue from sampling region 4. The sample's cell subset or site label, in plain terms: tumor region T4, right-lateral pole. Here the chain combines TRBV11-2 and TRBJ2-7; the D gene cannot be named for sure. In nucleotides, the sequence is TGTGCCAGCAGCTTAGATATCGTCATAACCGATCTGTGCTTC. This translates into CASSLDIVITDLCF.